This T cell receptor (beta chain) was retrieved from a study of PD-L1 blockade in urothelial cancer. At the level of the study: Atezolizumab at 1,200 mg intravenously every 3 weeks was started by patients around 2014. Earlier, patients had received 0 to 3 chemotherapy regimens. Notes on the study in general: Below-median TCR clonality that was measured in pretreatment blood predicted better survival. Durable-benefit cases showed more tumor-associated blood clone expansion at 3 weeks.

Sequenced by immunoSEQ multiplex PCR; TCRdb stores in-frame clones only, minus some. Of approximately 79,000 clones listed, approximately 90% are singletons. This CDR3 is built from 13 residues. V gave up 7 bases and J gave up 5 bases; unmatched junction bases: 6. Germline lookup yields CDR1 SGHTA and CDR2 FQGTGA. Of note for this clone: Its antigen is unidentified.

Time point defined: peripheral blood 6 weeks after treatment start. The sequencing here drew on PBMCs, taken around atezolizumab (anti-PD-L1) treatment. The chain links TRBV7-3 to TRBJ2-3; 7 bases map to TRBD2. The TCR originated in a woman older than 75 with urothelial cancer. The CDR3 spells CASKAGVIDTQYF. The CDR3 DNA is TGTGCCAGCAAGGCGGGAGTCATAGATACGCAGTATTTT.